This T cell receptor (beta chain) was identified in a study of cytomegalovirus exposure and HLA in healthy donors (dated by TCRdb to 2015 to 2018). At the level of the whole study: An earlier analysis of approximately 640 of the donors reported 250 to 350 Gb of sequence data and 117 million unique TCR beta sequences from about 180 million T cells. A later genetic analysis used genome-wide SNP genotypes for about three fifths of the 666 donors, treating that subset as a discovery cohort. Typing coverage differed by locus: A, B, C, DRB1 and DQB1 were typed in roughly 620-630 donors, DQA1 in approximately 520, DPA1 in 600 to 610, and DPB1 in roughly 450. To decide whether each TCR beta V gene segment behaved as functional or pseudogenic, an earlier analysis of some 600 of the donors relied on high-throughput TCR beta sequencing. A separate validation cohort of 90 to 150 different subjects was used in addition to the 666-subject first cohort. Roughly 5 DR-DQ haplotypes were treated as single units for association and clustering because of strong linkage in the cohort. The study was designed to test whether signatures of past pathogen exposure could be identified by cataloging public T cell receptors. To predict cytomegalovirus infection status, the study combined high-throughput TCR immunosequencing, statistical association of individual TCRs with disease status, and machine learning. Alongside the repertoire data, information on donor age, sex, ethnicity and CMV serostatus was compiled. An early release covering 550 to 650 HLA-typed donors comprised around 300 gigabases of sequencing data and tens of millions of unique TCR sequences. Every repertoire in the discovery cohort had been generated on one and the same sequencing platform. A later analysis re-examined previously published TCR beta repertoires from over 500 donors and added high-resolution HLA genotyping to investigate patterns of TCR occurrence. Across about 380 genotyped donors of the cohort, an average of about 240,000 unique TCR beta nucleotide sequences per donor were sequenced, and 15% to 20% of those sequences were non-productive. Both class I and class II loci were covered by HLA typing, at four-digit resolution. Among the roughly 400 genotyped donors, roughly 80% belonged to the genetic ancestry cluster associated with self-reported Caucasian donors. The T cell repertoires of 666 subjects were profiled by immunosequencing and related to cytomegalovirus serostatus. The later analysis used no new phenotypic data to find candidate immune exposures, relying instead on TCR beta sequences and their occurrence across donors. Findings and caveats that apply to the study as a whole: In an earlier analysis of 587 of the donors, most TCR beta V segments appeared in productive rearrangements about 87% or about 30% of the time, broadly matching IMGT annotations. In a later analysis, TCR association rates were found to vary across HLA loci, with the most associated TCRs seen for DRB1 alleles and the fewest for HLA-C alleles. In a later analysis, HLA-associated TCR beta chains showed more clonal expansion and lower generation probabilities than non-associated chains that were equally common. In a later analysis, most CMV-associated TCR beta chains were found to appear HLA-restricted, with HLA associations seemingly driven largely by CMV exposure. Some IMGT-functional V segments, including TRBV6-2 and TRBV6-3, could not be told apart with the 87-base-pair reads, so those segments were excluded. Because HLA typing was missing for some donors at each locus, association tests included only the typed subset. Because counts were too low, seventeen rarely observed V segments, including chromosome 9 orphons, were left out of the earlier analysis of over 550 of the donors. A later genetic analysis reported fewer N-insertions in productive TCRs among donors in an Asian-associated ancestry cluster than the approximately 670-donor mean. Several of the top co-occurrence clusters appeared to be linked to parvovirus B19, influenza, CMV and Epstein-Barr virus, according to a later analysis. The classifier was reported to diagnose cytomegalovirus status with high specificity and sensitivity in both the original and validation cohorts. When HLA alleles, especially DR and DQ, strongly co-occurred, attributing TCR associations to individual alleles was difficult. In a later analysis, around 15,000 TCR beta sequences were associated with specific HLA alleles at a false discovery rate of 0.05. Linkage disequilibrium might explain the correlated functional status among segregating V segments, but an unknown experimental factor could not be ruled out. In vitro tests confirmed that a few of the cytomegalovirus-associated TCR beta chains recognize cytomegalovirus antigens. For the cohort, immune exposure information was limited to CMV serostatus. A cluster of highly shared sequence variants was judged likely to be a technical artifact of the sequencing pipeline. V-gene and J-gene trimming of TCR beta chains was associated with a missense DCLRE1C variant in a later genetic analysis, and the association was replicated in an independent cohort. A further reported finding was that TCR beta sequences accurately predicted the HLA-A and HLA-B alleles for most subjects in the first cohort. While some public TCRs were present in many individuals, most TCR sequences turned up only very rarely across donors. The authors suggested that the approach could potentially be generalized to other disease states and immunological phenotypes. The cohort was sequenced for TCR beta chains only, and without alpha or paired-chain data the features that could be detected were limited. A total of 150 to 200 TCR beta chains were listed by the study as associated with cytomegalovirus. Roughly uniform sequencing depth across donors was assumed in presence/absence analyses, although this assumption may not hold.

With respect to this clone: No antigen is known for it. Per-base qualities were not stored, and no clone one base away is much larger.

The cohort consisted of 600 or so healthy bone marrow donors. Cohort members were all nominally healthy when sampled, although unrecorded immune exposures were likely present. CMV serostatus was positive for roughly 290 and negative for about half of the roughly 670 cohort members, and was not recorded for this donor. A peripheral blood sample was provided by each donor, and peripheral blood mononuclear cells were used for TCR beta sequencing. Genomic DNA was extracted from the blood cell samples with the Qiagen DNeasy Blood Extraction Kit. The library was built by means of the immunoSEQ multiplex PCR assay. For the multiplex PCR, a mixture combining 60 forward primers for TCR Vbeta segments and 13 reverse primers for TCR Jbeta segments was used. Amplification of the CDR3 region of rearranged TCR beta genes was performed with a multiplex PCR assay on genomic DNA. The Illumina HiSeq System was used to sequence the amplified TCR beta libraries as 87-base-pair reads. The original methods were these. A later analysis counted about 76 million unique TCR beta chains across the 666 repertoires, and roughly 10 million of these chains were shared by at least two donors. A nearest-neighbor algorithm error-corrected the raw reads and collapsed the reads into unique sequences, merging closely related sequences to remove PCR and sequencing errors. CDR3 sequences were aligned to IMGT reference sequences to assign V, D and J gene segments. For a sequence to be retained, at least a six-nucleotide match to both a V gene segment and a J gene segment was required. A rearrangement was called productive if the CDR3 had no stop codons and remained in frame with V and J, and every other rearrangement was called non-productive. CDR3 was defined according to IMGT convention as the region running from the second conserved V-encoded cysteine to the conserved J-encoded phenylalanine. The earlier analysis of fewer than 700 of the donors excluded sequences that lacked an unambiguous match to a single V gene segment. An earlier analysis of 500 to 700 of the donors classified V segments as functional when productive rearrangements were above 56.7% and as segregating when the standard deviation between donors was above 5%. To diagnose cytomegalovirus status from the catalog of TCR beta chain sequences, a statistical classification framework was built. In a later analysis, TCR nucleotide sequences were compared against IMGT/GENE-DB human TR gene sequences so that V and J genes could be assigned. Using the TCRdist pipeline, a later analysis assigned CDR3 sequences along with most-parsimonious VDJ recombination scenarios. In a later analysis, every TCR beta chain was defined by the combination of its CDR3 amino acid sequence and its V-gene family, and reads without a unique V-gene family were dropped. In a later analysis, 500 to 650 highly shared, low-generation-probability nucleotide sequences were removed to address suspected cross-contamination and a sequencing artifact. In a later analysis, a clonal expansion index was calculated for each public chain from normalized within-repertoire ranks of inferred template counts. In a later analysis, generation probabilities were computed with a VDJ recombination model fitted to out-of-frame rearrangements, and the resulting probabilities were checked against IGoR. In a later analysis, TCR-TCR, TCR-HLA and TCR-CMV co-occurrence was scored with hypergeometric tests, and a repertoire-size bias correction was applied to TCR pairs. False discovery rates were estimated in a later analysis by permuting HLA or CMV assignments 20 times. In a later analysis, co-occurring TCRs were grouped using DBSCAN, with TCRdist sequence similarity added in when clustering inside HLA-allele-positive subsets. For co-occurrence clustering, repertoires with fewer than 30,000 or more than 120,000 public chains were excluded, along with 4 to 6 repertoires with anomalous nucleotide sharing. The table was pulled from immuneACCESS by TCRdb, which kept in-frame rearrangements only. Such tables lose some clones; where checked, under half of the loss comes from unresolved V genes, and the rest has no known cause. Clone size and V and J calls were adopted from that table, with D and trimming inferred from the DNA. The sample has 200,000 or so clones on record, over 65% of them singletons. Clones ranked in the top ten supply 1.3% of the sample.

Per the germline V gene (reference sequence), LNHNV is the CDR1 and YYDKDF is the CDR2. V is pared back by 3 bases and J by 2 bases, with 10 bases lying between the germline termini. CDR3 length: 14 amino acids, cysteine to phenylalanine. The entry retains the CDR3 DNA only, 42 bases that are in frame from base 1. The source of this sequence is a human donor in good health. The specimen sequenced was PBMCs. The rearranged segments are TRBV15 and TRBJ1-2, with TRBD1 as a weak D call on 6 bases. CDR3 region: CATSSGTGNYGYTF. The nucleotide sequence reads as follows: TGTGCCACCAGCAGTGGTACAGGGAACTATGGCTACACCTTC.